A selection of T cell receptor beta chains follows, all from one sample in a study of cytomegalovirus exposure and HLA in healthy donors. Only in-frame clones appear in the TCRdb table, and some are missing; sequencing was by immunoSEQ multiplex PCR. This table holds some 130,000 clones, more than 80% found once. Sequencing used PBMCs. These receptors originate from a man aged 25 to 45 in good health and CMV-seronegative. Each CDR3 is given with its conserved first and last residue. The D gene is left open where the match is weak. Clone size appears in some rows only: once, few, many, or a class for an expanded clone.

cdr3_nt: TGCAGTGCTATTTCGGGGACCCAGTACTTC
cdr3_aa: CSAISGTQYF
j_call: TRBJ2-5
v_call: TRBV20-1
clone_size: NA
d_call: NA

cdr3_nt: TGCGCCAGCAGCCAAGGGGATGGGACAGGGACTAGCACAGATACGCAGTATTTT
cdr3_aa: CASSQGDGTGTSTDTQYF
j_call: TRBJ2-3
v_call: TRBV4-1
clone_size: NA
d_call: TRBD1

cdr3_nt: TGTGCCAGCAGCCGACGGGAGTCCGATACGCAGTATTTT
cdr3_aa: CASSRRESDTQYF
j_call: TRBJ2-3
v_call: TRBV7-2
clone_size: NA
d_call: NA

cdr3_nt: TGTGCCAGCAGCTTGTGGGGGGGGAAGACCCAGTACTTC
cdr3_aa: CASSLWGGKTQYF
j_call: TRBJ2-5
v_call: TRBV5-6
clone_size: NA
d_call: TRBD2

cdr3_nt: TGCGCCAGCAGCCAAGGAACAGGGGGCCTTTTCTACGAGCAGTACTTC
cdr3_aa: CASSQGTGGLFYEQYF
j_call: TRBJ2-7
v_call: TRBV4-1
clone_size: NA
d_call: TRBD1

cdr3_nt: TGTGCCAGCAGCTTAGCCGTCCTTTACGAGCAGTACTTC
cdr3_aa: CASSLAVLYEQYF
j_call: TRBJ2-7
v_call: TRBV11-3
clone_size: NA
d_call: NA

cdr3_nt: TGTGCCAGCAGTGAAGAACAGGGATTCTATGGCTACACCTTC
cdr3_aa: CASSEEQGFYGYTF
j_call: TRBJ1-2
v_call: TRBV2
clone_size: few
d_call: NA

cdr3_nt: TGTGCCAGCAGTTTAGCCCCCGGTCCGCGGGCGGACACTGAAGCTTTCTTT
cdr3_aa: CASSLAPGPRADTEAFF
j_call: TRBJ1-1
v_call: TRBV28
clone_size: NA
d_call: NA

cdr3_nt: TGTGCCAGTAGTATGGGGCGGAACTGGGTCAGTGAGCAGTTCTTC
cdr3_aa: CASSMGRNWVSEQFF
j_call: TRBJ2-1
v_call: TRBV19
clone_size: NA
d_call: NA

cdr3_nt: TGTGCCAGCAGCACCGGACAGGGGGGGTGGCACTATGGCTACACCTTC
cdr3_aa: CASSTGQGGWHYGYTF
j_call: TRBJ1-2
v_call: TRBV5-4
clone_size: NA
d_call: TRBD1

cdr3_nt: TGCGCCAGCAGGTCGGGGACAGTCGCCACTGAAGCTTTCTTT
cdr3_aa: CASRSGTVATEAFF
j_call: TRBJ1-1
v_call: TRBV5-1
clone_size: NA
d_call: TRBD1

cdr3_nt: TGTGCCAGCAGTTTCGAACTCGGGAGCGGTGAGGGCAATGAGCAGTTCTTC
cdr3_aa: CASSFELGSGEGNEQFF
j_call: TRBJ2-1
v_call: TRBV28
clone_size: once
d_call: NA

cdr3_nt: TGTGCCAGCAGCTCGCTGCTCCGGGACAACGGTTGGGGCTACGAGCAGTACTTC
cdr3_aa: CASSSLLRDNGWGYEQYF
j_call: TRBJ2-7
v_call: TRBV7-9
clone_size: once
d_call: NA

cdr3_nt: TGTGCCAGCAGTTCACTAACAGGCCTGTTACAAGAGACCCAGTACTTC
cdr3_aa: CASSSLTGLLQETQYF
j_call: TRBJ2-5
v_call: TRBV27
clone_size: NA
d_call: NA

cdr3_nt: TGTGCCAGCAGCTCCGGACAGGGGGTCGGTGGCTACACCTTC
cdr3_aa: CASSSGQGVGGYTF
j_call: TRBJ1-2
v_call: TRBV7-9
clone_size: few
d_call: TRBD1

cdr3_nt: TGTGCCAGCAGTCTGACAGGCCTCTATGGCTACACCTTC
cdr3_aa: CASSLTGLYGYTF
j_call: TRBJ1-2
v_call: TRBV6-5
clone_size: NA
d_call: NA

cdr3_nt: TGTTCCAGCAGCCGCTGGAGGGGCAAATATGCCTACGAGCAGTACTTC
cdr3_aa: CSSSRWRGKYAYEQYF
j_call: TRBJ2-7
v_call: TRBV7-9
clone_size: NA
d_call: NA

cdr3_nt: TGTGCCAGCAGCTTAGCCGGCCAGACAGGGATCGGTGAGCAGTTCTTC
cdr3_aa: CASSLAGQTGIGEQFF
j_call: TRBJ2-1
v_call: TRBV11-3
clone_size: NA
d_call: TRBD1

cdr3_nt: TGTGCCAGCGGGGGACAAATGAACACTGAAGCTTTCTTT
cdr3_aa: CASGGQMNTEAFF
j_call: TRBJ1-1
v_call: TRBV9
clone_size: NA
d_call: NA

cdr3_nt: TGTGCCAGCAGCGTCATGGACAGCCCTGGGGCTGAAGCTTTCTTT
cdr3_aa: CASSVMDSPGAEAFF
j_call: TRBJ1-1
v_call: TRBV9
clone_size: once
d_call: NA

cdr3_nt: TGTGCCAGCAGTTTTGGGGGCCGGGATACGCAGTATTTT
cdr3_aa: CASSFGGRDTQYF
j_call: TRBJ2-3
v_call: TRBV27
clone_size: NA
d_call: NA

cdr3_nt: TGTGCCAGCAGTTTGGGTCCTACAGGGGGCGCGAAAGGCTACACCTTC
cdr3_aa: CASSLGPTGGAKGYTF
j_call: TRBJ1-2
v_call: TRBV28
clone_size: NA
d_call: TRBD1